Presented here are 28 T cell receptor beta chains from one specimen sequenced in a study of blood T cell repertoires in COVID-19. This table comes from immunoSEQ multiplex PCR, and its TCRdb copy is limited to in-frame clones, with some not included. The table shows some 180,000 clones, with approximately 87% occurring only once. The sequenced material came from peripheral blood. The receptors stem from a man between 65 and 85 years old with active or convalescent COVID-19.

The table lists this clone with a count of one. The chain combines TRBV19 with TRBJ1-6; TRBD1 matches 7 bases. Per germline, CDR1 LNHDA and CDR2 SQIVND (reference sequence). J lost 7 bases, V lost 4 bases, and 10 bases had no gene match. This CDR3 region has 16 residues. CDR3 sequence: CASSRRTGAVNSPLHF. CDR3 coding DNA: TGTGCCAGTAGTAGGAGGACAGGAGCGGTCAATTCACCCCTCCACTTT. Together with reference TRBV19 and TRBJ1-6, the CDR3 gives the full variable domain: DGGITQSPKYLFRKEGQNVTLSCEQNLNHDAMYWYRQDPGQGLRLIYYSQIVNDFQKGDIAEGYSVSREKKESFPLTVTSAQKNPTAFYLCASSRRTGAVNSPLHFGNGTRLTVT.

The CDR3 protein is CASSPGAGAGPYEQYF. In DNA, the CDR3 is TGTGCCAGTAGTCCCGGAGCGGGAGCAGGGCCCTACGAGCAGTACTTC. V is TRBV19 and J is TRBJ2-7; 8 nucleotides match TRBD2. The germline V gene encodes CDR1 LNHDA and CDR2 SQIVND (reference sequence). With V trimmed by 5 bases and J by 2 bases, 11 bases remained unmatched. This CDR3 has 16 amino acids.

For the CDR3, the DNA is TGTGCCAGCAGCTTGGTCCTAGAGAGCTACACCTTC. Protein: CASSLVLESYTF. This rearrangement joins TRBV5-5 to TRBJ1-2; D gene unclear. V lost 0 bases and J 9 bases, leaving 9 bases between the germline ends. There are 12 residues in the CDR3. Germline lookup yields CDR1 SGHKS and CDR2 YYEKEE (reference sequence).

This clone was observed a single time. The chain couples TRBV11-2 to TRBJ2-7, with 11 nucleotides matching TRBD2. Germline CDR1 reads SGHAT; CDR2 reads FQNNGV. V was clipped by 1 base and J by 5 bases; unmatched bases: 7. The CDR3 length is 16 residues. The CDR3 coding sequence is TGTGCCAGCAGCTTAGCTTCCCTAGCGGGGGGCCACGAGCAGTACTTC. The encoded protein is CASSLASLAGGHEQYF.

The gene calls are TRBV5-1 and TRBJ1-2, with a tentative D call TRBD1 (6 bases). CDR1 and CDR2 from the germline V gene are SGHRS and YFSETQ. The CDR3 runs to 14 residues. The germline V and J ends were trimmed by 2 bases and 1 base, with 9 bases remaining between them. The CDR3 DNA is TGCGCCAGCAGCTTTTTGGACAGTAACTATGGCTACACCTTC. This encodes CASSFLDSNYGYTF.

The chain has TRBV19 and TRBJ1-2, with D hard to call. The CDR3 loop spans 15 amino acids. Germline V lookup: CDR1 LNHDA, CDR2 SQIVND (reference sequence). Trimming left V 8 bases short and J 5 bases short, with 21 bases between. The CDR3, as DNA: TGTGCCAGTTCCCAGAGCGCCCAGCGAATATATGGCTACACCTTC. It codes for CASSQSAQRIYGYTF.

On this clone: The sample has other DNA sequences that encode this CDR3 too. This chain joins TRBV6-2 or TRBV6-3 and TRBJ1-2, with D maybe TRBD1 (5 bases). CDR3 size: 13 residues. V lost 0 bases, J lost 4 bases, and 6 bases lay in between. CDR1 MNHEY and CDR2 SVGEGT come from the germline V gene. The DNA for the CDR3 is TGTGCCAGCAGTTACTCGGGGGGCTATGGCTACACCTTC. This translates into CASSYSGGYGYTF.

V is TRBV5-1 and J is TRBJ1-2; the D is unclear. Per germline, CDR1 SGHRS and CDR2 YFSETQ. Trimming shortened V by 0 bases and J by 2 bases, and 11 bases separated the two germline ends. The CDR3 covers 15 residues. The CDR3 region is CASSLGRAGNYGYTF. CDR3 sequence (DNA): TGCGCCAGCAGCTTGGGTAGAGCAGGAAACTATGGCTACACCTTC.

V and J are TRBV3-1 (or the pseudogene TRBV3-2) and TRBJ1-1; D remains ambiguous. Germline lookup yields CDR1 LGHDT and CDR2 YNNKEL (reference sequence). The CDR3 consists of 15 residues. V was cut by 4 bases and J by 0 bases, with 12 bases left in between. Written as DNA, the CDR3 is TGTGCCAGCAGCCCTAACAGCGGAATGAACACTGAAGCTTTCTTT. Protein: CASSPNSGMNTEAFF.

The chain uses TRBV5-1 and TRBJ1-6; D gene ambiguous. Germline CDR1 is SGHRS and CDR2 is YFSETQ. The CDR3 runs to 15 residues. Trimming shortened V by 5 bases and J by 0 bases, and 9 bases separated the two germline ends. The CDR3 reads CASSQQSSYNSPLHF. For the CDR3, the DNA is TGCGCCAGCAGTCAACAGAGCTCCTATAATTCACCCCTCCACTTT.

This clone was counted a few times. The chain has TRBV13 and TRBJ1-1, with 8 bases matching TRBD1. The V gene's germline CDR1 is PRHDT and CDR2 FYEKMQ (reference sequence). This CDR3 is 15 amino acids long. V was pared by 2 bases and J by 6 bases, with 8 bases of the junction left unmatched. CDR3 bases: TGTGCCAGCAGCTTATACAGGGGGACGAGGTCTGAAGCTTTCTTT. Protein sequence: CASSLYRGTRSEAFF. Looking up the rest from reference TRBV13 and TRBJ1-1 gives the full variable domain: AAGVIQSPRHLIKEKRETATLKCYPIPRHDTVYWYQQGPGQDPQFLISFYEKMQSDKGSIPDRFSAQQFSDYHSELNMSSLELGDSALYFCASSLYRGTRSEAFFGQGTRLTVV.

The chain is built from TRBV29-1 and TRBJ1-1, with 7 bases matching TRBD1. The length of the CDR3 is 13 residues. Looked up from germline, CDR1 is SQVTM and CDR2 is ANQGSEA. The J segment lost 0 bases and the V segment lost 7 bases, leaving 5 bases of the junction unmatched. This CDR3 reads CSAQGQLNTEAFF. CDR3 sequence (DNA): TGCAGCGCACAGGGACAGCTGAACACTGAAGCTTTCTTT.

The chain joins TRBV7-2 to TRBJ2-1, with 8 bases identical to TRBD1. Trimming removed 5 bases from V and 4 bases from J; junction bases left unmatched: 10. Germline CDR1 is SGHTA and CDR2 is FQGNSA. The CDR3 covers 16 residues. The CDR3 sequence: CASSTQDRVSYNEQFF. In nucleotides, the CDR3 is TGTGCCAGCAGCACCCAGGACAGGGTCAGTTACAATGAGCAGTTCTTC.

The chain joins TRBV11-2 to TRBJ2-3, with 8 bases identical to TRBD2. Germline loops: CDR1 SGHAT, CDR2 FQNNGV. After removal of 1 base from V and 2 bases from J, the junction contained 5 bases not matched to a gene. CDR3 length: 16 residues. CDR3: CASSLGLAGLTDTQYF. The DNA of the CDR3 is TGTGCCAGCAGCTTAGGGTTAGCGGGGCTCACAGATACGCAGTATTTT.

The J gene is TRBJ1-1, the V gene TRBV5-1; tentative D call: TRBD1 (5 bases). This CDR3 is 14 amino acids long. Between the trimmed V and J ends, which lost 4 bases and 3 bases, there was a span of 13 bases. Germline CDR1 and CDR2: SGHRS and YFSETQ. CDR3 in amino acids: CASSPDGGDTEAFF. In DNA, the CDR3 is TGCGCCAGCAGCCCGGACGGGGGGGACACTGAAGCTTTCTTT. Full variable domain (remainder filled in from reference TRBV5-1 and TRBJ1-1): KAGVTQTPRYLIKTRGQQVTLSCSPISGHRSVSWYQQTPGQGLQFLFEYFSETQRNKGNFPGRFSGRQFSNSRSEMNVSTLELGDSALYLCASSPDGGDTEAFFGQGTRLTVV.

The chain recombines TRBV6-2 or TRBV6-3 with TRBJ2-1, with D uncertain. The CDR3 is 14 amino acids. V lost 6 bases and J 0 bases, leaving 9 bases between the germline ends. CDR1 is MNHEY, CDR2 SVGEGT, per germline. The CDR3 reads CASSAWSSYNEQFF. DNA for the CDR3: TGTGCCAGCAGCGCTTGGAGCTCCTACAATGAGCAGTTCTTC.

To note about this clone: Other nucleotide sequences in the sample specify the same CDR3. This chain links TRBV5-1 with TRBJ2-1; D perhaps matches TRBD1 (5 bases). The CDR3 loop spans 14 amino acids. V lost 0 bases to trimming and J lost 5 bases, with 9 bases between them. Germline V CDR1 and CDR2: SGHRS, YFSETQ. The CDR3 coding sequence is TGCGCCAGCAGCTTGGGTTCAGGGAACAATGAGCAGTTCTTC. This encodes CASSLGSGNNEQFF.

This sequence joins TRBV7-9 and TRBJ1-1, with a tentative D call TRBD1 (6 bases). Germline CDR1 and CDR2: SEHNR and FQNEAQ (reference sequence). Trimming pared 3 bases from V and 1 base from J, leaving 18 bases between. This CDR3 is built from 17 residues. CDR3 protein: CASSLVDTGHWNTEAFF. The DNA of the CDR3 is TGTGCCAGCAGCTTGGTTGACACGGGACACTGGAACACTGAAGCTTTCTTT.

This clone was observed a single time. CDR3 amino acids: CASSSGDGGAYNSPLHF. The CDR3 DNA follows: TGTGCCAGCAGCTCCGGGGACGGGGGGGCCTATAATTCACCCCTCCACTTT. V and J are TRBV7-9 and TRBJ1-6; D is possibly TRBD1 (5 bases). V was pared by 4 bases and J by 2 bases, with 15 bases between. Germline lookup yields CDR1 SEHNR and CDR2 FQNEAQ (reference sequence). The CDR3 loop spans 17 amino acids.

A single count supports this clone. The CDR3 reads CASSLGPSGGANEQYF. As DNA, the CDR3 is TGTGCCAGCAGCTTAGGTCCTAGCGGGGGGGCAAACGAGCAGTACTTC. The chain carries TRBV7-2 and TRBJ2-7; 12 positions match TRBD2. Trimming cost V 1 base and J 5 bases; bases outside gene matches: 6. In germline, CDR1 is SGHTA, CDR2 FQGNSA. This CDR3 is 16 amino acids long.

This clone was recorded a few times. The CDR3 loop reads CASSAQGNQPQHF. The CDR3 nucleotides are TGTGCCAGCAGCGCCCAGGGAAATCAGCCCCAGCATTTT. The gene calls are TRBV7-9 and TRBJ1-5, with D possibly matching TRBD1 (5 bases). The CDR3 totals 13 residues. Trimming took off 5 bases at V and 4 bases at J, with 9 bases between the two ends. Germline CDR1 reads SEHNR; CDR2 reads FQNEAQ (reference sequence).

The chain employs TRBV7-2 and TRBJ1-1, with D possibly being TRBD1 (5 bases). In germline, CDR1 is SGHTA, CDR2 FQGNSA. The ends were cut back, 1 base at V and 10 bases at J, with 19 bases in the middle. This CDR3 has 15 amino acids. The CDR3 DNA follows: TGTGCCAGCAGCTTAGGTCAGGGTTTGAACTTACGAGCTTTCTTT. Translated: CASSLGQGLNLRAFF.

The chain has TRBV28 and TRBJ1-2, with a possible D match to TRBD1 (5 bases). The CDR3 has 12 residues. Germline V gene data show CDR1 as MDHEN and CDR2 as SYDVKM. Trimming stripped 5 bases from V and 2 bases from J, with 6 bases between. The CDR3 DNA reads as TGTGCCAGCAGTACAGGAAACTATGGCTACACCTTC. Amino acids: CASSTGNYGYTF.

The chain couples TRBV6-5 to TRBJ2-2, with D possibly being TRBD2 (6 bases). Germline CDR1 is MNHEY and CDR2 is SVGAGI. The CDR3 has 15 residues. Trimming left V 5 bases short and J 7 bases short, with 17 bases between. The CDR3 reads CASSLPPVGGGELFF. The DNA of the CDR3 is TGTGCCAGCAGTCTCCCACCCGTGGGGGGCGGGGAGCTGTTTTTT.

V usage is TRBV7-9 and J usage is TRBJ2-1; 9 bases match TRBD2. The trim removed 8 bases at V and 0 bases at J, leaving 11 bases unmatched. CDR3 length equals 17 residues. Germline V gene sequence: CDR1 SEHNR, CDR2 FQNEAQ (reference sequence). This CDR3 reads CASRGSGGRSSYNEQFF. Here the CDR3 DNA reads TGTGCCAGCCGCGGTAGCGGGGGCCGGAGCTCCTACAATGAGCAGTTCTTC.

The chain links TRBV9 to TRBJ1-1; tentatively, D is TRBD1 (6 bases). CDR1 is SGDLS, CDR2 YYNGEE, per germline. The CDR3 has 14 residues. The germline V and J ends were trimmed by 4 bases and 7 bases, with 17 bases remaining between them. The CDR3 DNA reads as TGTGCCAGCAGCCCCTTCTCGGGGGGCGGTGAAGCTTTCTTT. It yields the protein CASSPFSGGGEAFF.

The CDR3 protein is CSARASGDTWYNEQFF. In DNA form, the CDR3 reads TGCAGCGCCCGGGCTAGCGGGGACACCTGGTACAATGAGCAGTTCTTC. The gene calls are TRBV29-1 and TRBJ2-1; 9 nucleotides align to TRBD2. The V segment lost 7 bases and the J segment 4 bases; nucleotides outside the gene matches: 14. The germline V gene encodes CDR1 SQVTM and CDR2 ANQGSEA. The CDR3 is 16 residues long.

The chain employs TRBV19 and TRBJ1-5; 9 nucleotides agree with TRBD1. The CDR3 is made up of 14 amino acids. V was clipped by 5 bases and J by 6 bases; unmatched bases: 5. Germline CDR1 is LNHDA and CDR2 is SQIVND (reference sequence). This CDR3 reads CASSPRDRAQPQHF. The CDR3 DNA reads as TGTGCCAGTAGTCCCCGGGACAGGGCTCAGCCCCAGCATTTT.